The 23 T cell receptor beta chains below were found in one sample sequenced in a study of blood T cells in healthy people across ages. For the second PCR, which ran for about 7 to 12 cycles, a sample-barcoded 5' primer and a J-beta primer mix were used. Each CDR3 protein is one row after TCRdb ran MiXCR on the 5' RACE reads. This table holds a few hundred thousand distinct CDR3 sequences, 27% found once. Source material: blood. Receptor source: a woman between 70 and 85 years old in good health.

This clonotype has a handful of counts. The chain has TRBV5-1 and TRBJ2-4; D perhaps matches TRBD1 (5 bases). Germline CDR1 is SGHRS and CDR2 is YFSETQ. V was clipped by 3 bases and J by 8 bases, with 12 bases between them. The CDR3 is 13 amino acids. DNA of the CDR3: TGCGCCAGCAGCTGGCATCAAGGGGACATTCAGTACTTC. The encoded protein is CASSWHQGDIQYF.

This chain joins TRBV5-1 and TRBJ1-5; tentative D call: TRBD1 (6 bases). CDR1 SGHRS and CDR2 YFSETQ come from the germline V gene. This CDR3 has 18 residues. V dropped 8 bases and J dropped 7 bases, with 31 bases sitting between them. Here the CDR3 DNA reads TGCGCCAGAATTGACCTGAAGGGGGGGGCCGAGGTAAGGCAGCCCCAGCATTTT. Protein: CARIDLKGGAEVRQPQHF. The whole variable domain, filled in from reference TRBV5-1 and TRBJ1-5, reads KAGVTQTPRYLIKTRGQQVTLSCSPISGHRSVSWYQQTPGQGLQFLFEYFSETQRNKGNFPGRFSGRQFSNSRSEMNVSTLELGDSALYLCARIDLKGGAEVRQPQHFGDGTRLSIL.

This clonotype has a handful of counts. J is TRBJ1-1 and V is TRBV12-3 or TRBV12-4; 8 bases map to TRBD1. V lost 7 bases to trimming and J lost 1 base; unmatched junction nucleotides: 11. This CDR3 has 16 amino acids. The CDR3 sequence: CASTQRNRGKNTEAFF. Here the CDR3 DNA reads TGTGCCAGCACCCAGCGTAACAGGGGGAAGAACACTGAAGCTTTCTTT.

CDR3 in DNA: TGTGCCACCTCACCCGGACAGACAACTAATGAAAAACTGTTTTTT. This encodes CATSPGQTTNEKLFF. V is TRBV27 and J is TRBJ1-4; D may be TRBD1 (6 bases). V lost 10 bases, J lost 0 bases, and 15 bases lay in between. Per germline, CDR1 MNHEY and CDR2 SMNVEV (reference sequence). The length of the CDR3 is 15 residues.

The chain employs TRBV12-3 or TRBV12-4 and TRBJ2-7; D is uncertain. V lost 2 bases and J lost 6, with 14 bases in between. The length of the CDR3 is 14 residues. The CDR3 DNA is TGTGCCAGCAGTTTACATGGGGTCTCTACCGAGCAGTACTTC. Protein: CASSLHGVSTEQYF.

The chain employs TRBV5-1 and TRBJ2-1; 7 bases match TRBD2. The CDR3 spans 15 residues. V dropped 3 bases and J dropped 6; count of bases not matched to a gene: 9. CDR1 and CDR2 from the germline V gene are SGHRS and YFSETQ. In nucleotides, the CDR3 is TGCGCCAGCAGCTGGGAGGGTAGTTTAGGCAATGAGCAGTTCTTC. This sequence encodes CASSWEGSLGNEQFF.

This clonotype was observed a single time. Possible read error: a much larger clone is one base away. CDR3 amino acids: CSARDRGVTSQEAFF. In DNA form, the CDR3 reads TGCAGTGCTAGAGATAGGGGGGTAACTTCTCAGGAAGCTTTCTTT. The chain couples TRBV20-1 to TRBJ1-1; a weak D match, TRBD1 (6 bases). This CDR3 contains 15 residues. Trimming pared 0 bases from V and 8 bases from J, leaving 19 bases between. Germline values: CDR1 DFQATT, CDR2 SNEGSKA (reference sequence).

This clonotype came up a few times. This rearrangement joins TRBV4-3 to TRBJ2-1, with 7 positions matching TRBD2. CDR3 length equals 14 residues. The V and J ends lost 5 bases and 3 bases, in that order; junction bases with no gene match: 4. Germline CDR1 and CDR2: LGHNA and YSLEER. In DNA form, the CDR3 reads TGCGCCAGCAGCGGACGGGGGGTCTACAATGAGCAGTTCTTC. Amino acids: CASSGRGVYNEQFF.

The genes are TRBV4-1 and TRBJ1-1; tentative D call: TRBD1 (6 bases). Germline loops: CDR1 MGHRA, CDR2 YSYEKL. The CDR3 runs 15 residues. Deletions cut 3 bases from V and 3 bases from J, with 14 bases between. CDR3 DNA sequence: TGCGCCAGCAGCCAGTACAGGGCTAGGGACACTGAAGCTTTCTTT. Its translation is CASSQYRARDTEAFF.

The CDR3 DNA follows: TGCGCCAGCAGCCAATCGGAAAGTCAGCCCCAGCATTTT. Translated: CASSQSESQPQHF. The chain is built from TRBV4-3 and TRBJ1-5; D remains ambiguous. Germline values: CDR1 LGHNA, CDR2 YSLEER. This CDR3 has 13 amino acids. V was trimmed by 2 bases and J by 6 bases, leaving 8 bases between them.

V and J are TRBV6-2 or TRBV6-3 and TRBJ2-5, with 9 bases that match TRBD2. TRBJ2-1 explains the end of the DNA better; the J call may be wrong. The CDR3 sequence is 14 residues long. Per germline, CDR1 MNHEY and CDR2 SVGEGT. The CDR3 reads CASSYSREGNEQFF. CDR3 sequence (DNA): TGTGCCAGCAGTTACTCGCGGGAGGGCAATGAGCAGTTCTTC.

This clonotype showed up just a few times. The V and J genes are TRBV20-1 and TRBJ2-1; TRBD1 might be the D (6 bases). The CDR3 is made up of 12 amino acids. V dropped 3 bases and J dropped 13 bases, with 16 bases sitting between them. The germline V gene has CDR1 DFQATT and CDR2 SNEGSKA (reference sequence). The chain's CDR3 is CSASRQESHQFF. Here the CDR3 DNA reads TGCAGTGCTAGTAGACAGGAGAGTCATCAGTTCTTC.

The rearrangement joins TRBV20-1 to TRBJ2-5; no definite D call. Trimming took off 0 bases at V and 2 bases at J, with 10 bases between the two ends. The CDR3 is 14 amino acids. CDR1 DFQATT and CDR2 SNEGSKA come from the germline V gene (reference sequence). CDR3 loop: CSARDSPQQETQYF. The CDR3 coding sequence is TGCAGTGCTAGAGATTCCCCCCAGCAAGAGACCCAGTACTTC.

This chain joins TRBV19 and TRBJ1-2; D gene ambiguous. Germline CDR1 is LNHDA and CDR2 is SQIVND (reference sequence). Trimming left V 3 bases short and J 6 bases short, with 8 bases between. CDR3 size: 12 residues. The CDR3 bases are TGTGCCAGTAGTATGGAGGGTAATGGCTACACCTTC. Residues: CASSMEGNGYTF.

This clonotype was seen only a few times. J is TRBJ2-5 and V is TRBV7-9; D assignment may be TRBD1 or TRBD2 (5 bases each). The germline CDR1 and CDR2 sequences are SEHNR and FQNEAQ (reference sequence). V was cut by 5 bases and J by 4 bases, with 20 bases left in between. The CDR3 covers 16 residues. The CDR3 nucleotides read TGTGCCAGCAGCGTCCCCACCTCGAGGGGTCGAGAGACCCAGTACTTC. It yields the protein CASSVPTSRGRETQYF.

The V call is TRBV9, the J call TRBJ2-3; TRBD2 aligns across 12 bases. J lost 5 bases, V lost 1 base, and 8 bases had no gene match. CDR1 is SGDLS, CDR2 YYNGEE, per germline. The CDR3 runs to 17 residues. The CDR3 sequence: CASSVIPSGGGGDTQYF. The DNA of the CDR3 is TGTGCCAGCAGCGTAATTCCTAGCGGGGGGGGAGGAGATACGCAGTATTTT. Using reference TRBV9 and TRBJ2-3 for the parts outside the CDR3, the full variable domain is DSGVTQTPKHLITATGQRVTLRCSPRSGDLSVYWYQQSLDQGLQFLIQYYNGEERAKGNILERFSAQQFPDLHSELNLSSLELGDSALYFCASSVIPSGGGGDTQYFGPGTRLTVL.

The CDR3 DNA follows: TGTGCCAGCAGCCGCCGGGGAGCGGGGGGGGTTAATGAGCAGTTCTTC. Translation: CASSRRGAGGVNEQFF. The chain carries TRBV7-2 and TRBJ2-1; TRBD2 matches 10 bases. The V gene end was trimmed by 5 bases and the J gene end by 7 bases; junction bases not matched to a gene: 11. Germline CDR1 reads SGHTA; CDR2 reads FQGNSA. CDR3 length: 16 residues.

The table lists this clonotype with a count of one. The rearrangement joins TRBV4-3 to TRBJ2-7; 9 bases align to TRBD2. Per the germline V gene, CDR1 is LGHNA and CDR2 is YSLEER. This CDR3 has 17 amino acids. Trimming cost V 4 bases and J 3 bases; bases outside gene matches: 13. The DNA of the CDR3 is TGCGCCAGCAGCCGAGGTAAGAGGGCTAGCGGGAACTACGAGCAGTACTTC. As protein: CASSRGKRASGNYEQYF.

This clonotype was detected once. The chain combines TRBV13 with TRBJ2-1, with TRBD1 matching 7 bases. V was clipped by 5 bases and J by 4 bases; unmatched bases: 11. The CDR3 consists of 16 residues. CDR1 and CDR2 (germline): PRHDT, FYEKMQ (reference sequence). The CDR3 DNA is TGTGCCAGCAGCCCGCGGACAGGTTTCGAATACAATGAGCAGTTCTTC. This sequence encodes CASSPRTGFEYNEQFF.

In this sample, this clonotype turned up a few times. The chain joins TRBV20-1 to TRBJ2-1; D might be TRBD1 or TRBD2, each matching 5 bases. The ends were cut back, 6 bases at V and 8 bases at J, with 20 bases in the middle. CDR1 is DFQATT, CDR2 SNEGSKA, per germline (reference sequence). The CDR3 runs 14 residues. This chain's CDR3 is CSAHPGPEVHEQFF. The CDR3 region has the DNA TGCAGTGCGCACCCGGGACCAGAGGTCCATGAGCAGTTCTTC.

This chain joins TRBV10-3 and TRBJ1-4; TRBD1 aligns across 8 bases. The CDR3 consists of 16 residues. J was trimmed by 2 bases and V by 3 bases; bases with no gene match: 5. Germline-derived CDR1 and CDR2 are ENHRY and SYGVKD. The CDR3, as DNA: TGTGCCATCAGTGACCACAGGGGGTCCACTAATGAAAAACTGTTTTTT. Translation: CAISDHRGSTNEKLFF.

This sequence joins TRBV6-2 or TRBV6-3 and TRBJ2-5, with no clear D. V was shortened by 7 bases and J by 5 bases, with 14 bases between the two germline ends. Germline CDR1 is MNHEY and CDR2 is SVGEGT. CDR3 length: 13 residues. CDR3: CASTRGLMETQYF. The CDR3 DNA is TGTGCCAGCACCAGAGGTTTGATGGAGACCCAGTACTTC.

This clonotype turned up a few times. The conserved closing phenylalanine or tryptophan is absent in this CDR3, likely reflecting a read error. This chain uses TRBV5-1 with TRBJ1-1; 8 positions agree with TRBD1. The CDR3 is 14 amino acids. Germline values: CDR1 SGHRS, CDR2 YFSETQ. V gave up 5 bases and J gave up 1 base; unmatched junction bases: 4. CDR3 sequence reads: CASRQTGANTEAFL. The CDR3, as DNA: TGCGCCAGCAGGCAGACAGGGGCGAACACTGAAGCTTTCCTT.